What follows is one T cell receptor (beta chain) and its context. 5'RACE primed from the constant segment yielded TCR alpha and TCR beta cDNA libraries bearing sample barcodes and UMIs. TCRdb reprocessed the 5' RACE reads via MiXCR and lists one record per CDR3 protein. This table holds about 130,000 distinct CDR3 sequences, 5% to 6.5% found once. The data derive from a study of T-cell memory formation after mild COVID-19. Between the trimmed V and J ends, which lost 1 base and 4 bases, there was a span of 26 bases. Germline loops: CDR1 SGDLS, CDR2 YYNGEE. This CDR3 comprises 19 residues. This TCR derives from an adult woman who had mild COVID-19 (a few samples of this study predate the infection). Cell type and time point are not known. The sample comprised PBMCs or a T cell subset sorted from them (not recorded which). The chain recombines TRBV9 with TRBJ1-1, with D maybe TRBD1 (5 bases). The CDR3 DNA reads as TGTGCCAGCAGCGTAATGTTAGGGGAGACGACGGAAGTGGGCACTGAAGCTTTCTTT. It is translated as CASSVMLGETTEVGTEAFF.